The clone carrying this TCR beta chain is a singleton in its sample. The V gene's germline CDR1 is SGHTA and CDR2 FQGNSA. The length of the CDR3 is 15 residues. The trim removed 2 bases at V and 6 bases at J, leaving 7 bases unmatched. This sample is drawn from a study of blood T cell repertoires in COVID-19. Study overall: The United States, Italy and Spain provided the acute and convalescent COVID-19 samples.

Original handling: Reference gene primer amplification gave nucleated cell count estimates. Measured with immunoSEQ multiplex PCR; TCRdb has only the in-frame clones, and not every one. V, J and clone size derive from that table, while D and trimming were established from the DNA sequence. There are about 150,000 clones in the sample; under 90% occur only once, and about 40% lies in the top ten. The TCR sequence derives from a human donor in a cohort sampled during active COVID-19. The source material was peripheral blood. V gene TRBV7-2 combines with J gene TRBJ1-2, with TRBD1 matching 9 bases. CDR3 sequence (DNA): TGTGCCAGCAGCTTAATAAACAGGGGGCGAAATGGCTACACCTTC. It is translated as CASSLINRGRNGYTF.